The next 9 T cell receptor beta chains were all read from a single sample in a study of blood T cell repertoires in COVID-19. Only in-frame clones appear in the TCRdb table, and some are missing; sequencing was by immunoSEQ multiplex PCR. The profile shows over 130,000 clones, roughly 87% of them singletons. The sample consisted of peripheral blood. The receptor source for this set is a woman between 55 and 75 years old with active or convalescent COVID-19.

J is TRBJ1-2 and V is TRBV11-2; D might be TRBD1 (6 bases). The CDR3 extends over 13 amino acids. Trimming stripped 3 bases from V and 8 bases from J, with 13 bases between. Germline loops: CDR1 SGHAT, CDR2 FQNNGV. CDR3 sequence (DNA): TGTGCCAGCAGCTTGGCTACAGGGCGGGGCTACACCTTC. Translation: CASSLATGRGYTF.

This chain uses TRBV19 with TRBJ2-3; possibly TRBD1 for D (6 bases). This CDR3 is 15 amino acids long. Germline V gene sequence: CDR1 LNHDA, CDR2 SQIVND (reference sequence). Trimming cost V 4 bases and J 3 bases, with 14 bases left between them. The CDR3 here is CASSRLQGTTDTQYF. CDR3 in DNA: TGTGCCAGTAGTAGGTTACAGGGAACGACAGATACGCAGTATTTT.

The chain couples TRBV27 to TRBJ1-3; TRBD1 is a possible D gene (6 bases). The CDR3 covers 13 residues. The V end was cut by 6 bases, the J end by 4 bases, with 10 bases between. Per germline, CDR1 MNHEY and CDR2 SMNVEV (reference sequence). The CDR3 DNA follows: TGTGCCAGCAGACAGGGAAACGGAAACACCATATATTTT. This translates into CASRQGNGNTIYF.

The chain combines TRBV5-6 with TRBJ1-2; 8 nucleotides line up with TRBD1. CDR1 is SGHDT and CDR2 is YYEEEE in the germline V gene. The CDR3 spans 14 residues. V shed 0 bases and J 8 bases; nucleotides not matched to a gene: 6. The chain's CDR3 is CASSLGGTGEGYTF. CDR3 nucleotide sequence: TGTGCCAGCAGCTTGGGAGGGACAGGTGAAGGCTACACCTTC.

This clone was recorded only once. The chain couples TRBV10-3 to TRBJ1-5; the match to TRBD1 covers 9 bases. J was trimmed by 14 bases and V by 8 bases; bases with no gene match: 7. Germline V gene data show CDR1 as ENHRY and CDR2 as SYGVKD. This CDR3 region has 11 residues. Here the CDR3 reads CAIGEDRGKHF. For the CDR3, the DNA is TGTGCCATCGGGGAGGACAGGGGAAAGCATTTT.

This chain links TRBV27 with TRBJ2-3, with D perhaps TRBD2 (6 bases). This CDR3 region has 15 residues. Germline-derived CDR1 and CDR2 are MNHEY and SMNVEV (reference sequence). V gave up 3 bases and J gave up 13 bases, with 23 bases separating them. The CDR3 sequence is CASSFMRDVARGEYF. DNA for the CDR3: TGTGCCAGCAGTTTCATGCGGGACGTAGCAAGGGGAGAGTATTTT.

The chain links TRBV20-1 to TRBJ1-5; 11 bases line up with TRBD1. The germline V gene encodes CDR1 DFQATT and CDR2 SNEGSKA (reference sequence). V lost 3 bases to trimming and J lost 5 bases; unmatched junction nucleotides: 9. The CDR3 covers 16 residues. The CDR3 spells CSASLLGQGEHQPQHF. Here the CDR3 DNA reads TGCAGTGCTAGTCTCCTGGGACAGGGGGAGCATCAGCCCCAGCATTTT.

V gene TRBV10-3 combines with J gene TRBJ2-7, with TRBD1 matching over 10 bases. Germline V CDR1 and CDR2: ENHRY, SYGVKD. This CDR3 contains 14 residues. Germline trimming cut 6 bases from V and 3 bases from J; bases unmatched to any gene: 5. The DNA of the CDR3 is TGTGCCATCAGAGAGACAGGGGGCCGCTACGAGCAGTACTTC. Translated: CAIRETGGRYEQYF.

In its sample, this clone was seen once. J is TRBJ1-2 and V is TRBV6-5; D gene ambiguous. CDR1 MNHEY and CDR2 SVGAGI come from the germline V gene. The CDR3 consists of 15 residues. V shed 0 bases and J shed 4 bases, with 12 bases lying between them. CDR3 residues: CASSYSVQNTYGYTF. CDR3 in DNA: TGTGCCAGCAGTTACTCGGTACAGAATACCTATGGCTACACCTTC.